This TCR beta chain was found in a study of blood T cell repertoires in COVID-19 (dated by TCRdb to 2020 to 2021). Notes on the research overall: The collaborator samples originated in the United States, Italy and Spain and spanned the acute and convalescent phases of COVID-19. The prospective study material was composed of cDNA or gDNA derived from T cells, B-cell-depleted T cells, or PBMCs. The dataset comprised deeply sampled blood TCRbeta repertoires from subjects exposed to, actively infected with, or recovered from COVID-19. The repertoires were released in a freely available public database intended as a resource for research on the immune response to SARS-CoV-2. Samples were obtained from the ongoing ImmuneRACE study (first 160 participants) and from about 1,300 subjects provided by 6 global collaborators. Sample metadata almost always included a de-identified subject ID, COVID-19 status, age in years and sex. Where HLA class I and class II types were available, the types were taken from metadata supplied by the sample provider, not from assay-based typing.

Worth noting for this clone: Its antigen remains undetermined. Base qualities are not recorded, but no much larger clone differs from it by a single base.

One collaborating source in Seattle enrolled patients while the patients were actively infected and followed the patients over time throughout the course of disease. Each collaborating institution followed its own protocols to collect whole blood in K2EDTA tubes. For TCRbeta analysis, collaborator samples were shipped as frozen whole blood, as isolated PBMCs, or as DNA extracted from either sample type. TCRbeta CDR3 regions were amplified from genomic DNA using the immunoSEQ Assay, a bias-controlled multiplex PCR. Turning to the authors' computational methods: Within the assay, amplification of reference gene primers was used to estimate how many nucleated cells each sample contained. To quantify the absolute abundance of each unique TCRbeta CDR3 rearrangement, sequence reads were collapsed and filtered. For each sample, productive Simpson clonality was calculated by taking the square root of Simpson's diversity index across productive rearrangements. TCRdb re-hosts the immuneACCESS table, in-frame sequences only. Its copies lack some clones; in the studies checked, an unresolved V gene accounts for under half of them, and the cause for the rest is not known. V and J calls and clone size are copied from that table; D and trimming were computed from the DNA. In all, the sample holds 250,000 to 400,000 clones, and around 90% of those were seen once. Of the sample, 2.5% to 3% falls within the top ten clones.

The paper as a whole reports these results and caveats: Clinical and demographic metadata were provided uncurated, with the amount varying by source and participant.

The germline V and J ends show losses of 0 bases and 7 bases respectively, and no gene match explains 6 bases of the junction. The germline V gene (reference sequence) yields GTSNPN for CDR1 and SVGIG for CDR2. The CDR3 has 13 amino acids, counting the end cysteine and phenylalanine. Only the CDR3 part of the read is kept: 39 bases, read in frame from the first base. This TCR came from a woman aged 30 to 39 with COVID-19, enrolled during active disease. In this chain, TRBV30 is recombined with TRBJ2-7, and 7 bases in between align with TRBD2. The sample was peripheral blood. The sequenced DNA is TGTGCCTGGAGTGTGGGGGGGACGGAGGAGCAGTACTTC. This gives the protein CAWSVGGTEEQYF.